At least ten counts were recorded for the clone carrying this TCR beta chain. Noted time point: newly diagnosed GD, antithyroid drugs for less than 3 months. From PBMCs, RNA was extracted and then used to make the TCR library. The patient group derived from an endocrinology department in Xi'an, China. This sample is part of a study of regulatory T cells in long-lasting Graves disease. According to the study, TCR beta libraries were built with iRepertoire HTBI primers and CDR3-region Arm-PCR. TCRdb re-called the multiplex PCR reads with MiXCR, one entry per CDR3 protein. The sample consists of roughly 610,000 distinct CDR3 sequences, 15% to 20% of them appearing once. These data also featured in a second study, about T cells in Graves' hyperthyroidism and ophthalmopathy.

This sample comprised peripheral blood mononuclear cells (PBMCs), obtained at new diagnosis, from a patient treated with antithyroid drugs. The sequence was obtained from a man younger than 30 with Graves disease.

The CDR3 protein is CAWQNTGELFF. In DNA, the CDR3 is TGTGCCTGGCAAAACACCGGGGAGCTGTTTTTT. The chain couples TRBV30 to TRBJ2-2, with D uncertain. The V end was cut by 5 bases, the J end by 2 bases, with 3 bases between. The CDR3 is 11 residues long. Germline V CDR1 and CDR2: GTSNPN, SVGIG (reference sequence).